These 15 T cell receptor beta chains share one sample of origin, sequenced in a study of T cells in tumors after PD-1 blockade (dated by TCRdb to about 2019). The protocol used for the library was the immunoSEQ multiplex PCR assay. TCRdb took this table from immuneACCESS and kept in-frame rearrangements with V and J called. Such tables lack part of the clones; where checked against another copy, unresolved V genes explain under half of the gap, and the rest is unexplained. The sample contains over 20,000 clones, roughly four fifths of them found a single time. The top ten constitute 12% of the sample. Read against the paper, the sample's time point label means: after anti-PD-1 therapy. Sequenced here: PBMCs, sampled after anti-PD-1 treatment. The receptors derive from a human donor with basal cell carcinoma.

This clone turned up a few times. The CDR3 DNA reads as TGTGCCAGCAGTGATTGGGCCTCTGGAAACACCATATATTTT. Translated, it gives CASSDWASGNTIYF. The chain recombines TRBV25-1 with TRBJ1-3; the D is unclear. The germline V gene has CDR1 MGHDK and CDR2 SYGVNS. The CDR3 runs 14 residues. The V end lost 3 bases, the J end lost 0 bases, and 6 bases lay between the germline ends.

This clone qualifies as medium-sized. Other DNA sequences from this sample encode an identical CDR3 as well. The V gene is TRBV2, the J gene TRBJ2-3; D is unresolved. This CDR3 is 15 amino acids long. The germline gives CDR1 SNHLY, CDR2 FYNNEI. V was pared by 4 bases and J by 0 bases, with 11 bases between. The CDR3 sequence is CASSGGTASTDTQYF. CDR3 nucleotide sequence: TGTGCCAGCAGTGGTGGCACCGCTAGCACAGATACGCAGTATTTT.

The table lists this clone with a few counts. The genes are TRBV6-6 and TRBJ2-7; weak D call: TRBD1 (6 bases). Germline V gene data show CDR1 as MNHNY and CDR2 as SVGAGI (reference sequence). Trimming took off 5 bases at V and 3 bases at J, with 11 bases between the two ends. CDR3 size: 13 residues. The CDR3 nucleotides read TGTGCCAGCAGTACAGGGTTTGGCTACGAGCAGTACTTC. Translating it yields CASSTGFGYEQYF.

V gene TRBV29-1 combines with J gene TRBJ1-1, with unresolved D. The length of the CDR3 is 12 residues. Between the trimmed V and J ends, which lost 4 bases and 1 base, there was a span of 7 bases. Looked up from germline, CDR1 is SQVTM and CDR2 is ANQGSEA. For the CDR3, the DNA is TGCAGCGTTGCTCCTACGAACACTGAAGCTTTCTTT. Amino acids: CSVAPTNTEAFF.

The genes are TRBV4-2 and TRBJ1-2; D gene unclear. V lost 0 bases, J lost 5 bases, and 7 bases lay in between. The CDR3 consists of 13 residues. The germline V gene has CDR1 LGHNA and CDR2 YNFKEQ. DNA of the CDR3: TGTGCCAGCAGCCAAGAACTAACTTATGGCTACACCTTC. Residues: CASSQELTYGYTF.

The chain links TRBV3-1 (or the pseudogene TRBV3-2) to TRBJ2-1; TRBD2 matches at 7 bases. Trimming cost V 7 bases and J 5 bases; bases outside gene matches: 11. Germline CDR1 is LGHDT and CDR2 is YNNKEL (reference sequence). The CDR3 spans 15 residues. CDR3 nucleotide sequence: TGTGCCAGCACCTTGGGCGGGGGAACAAACAATGAGCAGTTCTTC. As protein: CASTLGGGTNNEQFF.

The chain combines TRBV3-1 (or the pseudogene TRBV3-2) with TRBJ2-3; 7 bases are shared with TRBD2. The junction had 5 bases not matched to a gene; V was cut back by 2 bases and J by 3 bases. The length of the CDR3 is 15 residues. Germline CDR1 is LGHDT and CDR2 is YNNKEL (reference sequence). The CDR3 protein is CASSQTGGRTDTQYF. The CDR3 bases are TGTGCCAGCAGCCAAACGGGGGGTCGAACAGATACGCAGTATTTT.

This chain joins TRBV2 and TRBJ1-1; 8 positions match TRBD1. Germline-derived CDR1 and CDR2 are SNHLY and FYNNEI. The CDR3 length is 14 residues. Trimming at V came to 7 bases and at J to 6 bases, leaving 10 bases not matched to a gene. DNA for the CDR3: TGTGCCAGCACCCAGGACAGGGAGAGACCTGAAGCTTTCTTT. As protein: CASTQDRERPEAFF.

This chain connects TRBV5-1 to TRBJ1-2; a weak D match, TRBD1 (6 bases). This CDR3 has 13 residues. The ends were cut back, 4 bases at V and 4 bases at J, with 11 bases in the middle. CDR1 is SGHRS, CDR2 YFSETQ, per germline. CDR3 DNA sequence: TGCGCCAGCAGCCGACAGGACGGCTATGGCTACACCTTC. Its translation: CASSRQDGYGYTF. Filled out from reference TRBV5-1 and TRBJ1-2, the complete variable domain reads KAGVTQTPRYLIKTRGQQVTLSCSPISGHRSVSWYQQTPGQGLQFLFEYFSETQRNKGNFPGRFSGRQFSNSRSEMNVSTLELGDSALYLCASSRQDGYGYTFGSGTRLTVV.

The chain carries TRBV4-1 and TRBJ1-2; maybe TRBD1 (5 bases). Trimming removed 3 bases at V and 8 bases at J, with 19 bases between. The CDR3 consists of 15 residues. CDR1 MGHRA and CDR2 YSYEKL come from the germline V gene. This chain's CDR3 is CASSQSGTHGGGYTF. The CDR3 nucleotides are TGCGCCAGCAGCCAGTCCGGGACCCATGGAGGGGGCTACACCTTC.

This chain links TRBV7-8 with TRBJ2-1; D perhaps matches TRBD2 (7 bases). V lost 4 bases, J lost 7 bases, and 20 bases lay in between. The CDR3 loop spans 16 amino acids. Germline V gene lookup returns CDR1 SGHVS and CDR2 FQNEAQ. CDR3: CASSSLEGGPGNEQFF. Here the CDR3 DNA reads TGTGCCAGCAGCTCTTTAGAGGGGGGGCCAGGGAATGAGCAGTTCTTC.

J is TRBJ2-2 and V is TRBV5-6; D ambiguous. Trimming took 2 bases from V and 4 from J, leaving 9 bases between them. The CDR3 has 14 amino acids. Looked up from germline, CDR1 is SGHDT and CDR2 is YYEEEE. As DNA, the CDR3 is TGTGCCAGCAGCTTTCAGAGAACCACCGGGGAGCTGTTTTTT. This codes for CASSFQRTTGELFF.

The chain has TRBV9 and TRBJ2-1; D tentatively fits TRBD1 or TRBD2 (5 bases each). The V gene lost 4 bases and the J gene lost 4 bases, with 18 bases spanning the gap. CDR1 and CDR2 from the germline V gene are SGDLS and YYNGEE. CDR3 length equals 16 residues. CDR3: CASSPSRGGFYNEQFF. The CDR3 DNA reads as TGTGCCAGCAGCCCGAGCCGGGGCGGATTTTACAATGAGCAGTTCTTC.

The genes are TRBV30 and TRBJ2-7; possibly TRBD1 for D (6 bases). This CDR3 comprises 12 residues. V lost 5 bases and J 6 bases, leaving 14 bases between the germline ends. Germline V gene data show CDR1 as GTSNPN and CDR2 as SVGIG (reference sequence). The CDR3 region is CAWSPSGVEQYF. The CDR3 bases are TGTGCCTGGTCCCCGTCAGGGGTCGAGCAGTACTTC.

The V gene is TRBV7-8, the J gene TRBJ1-2; tentatively, D is TRBD1 (6 bases). Trimming pared 6 bases from V and 0 bases from J, leaving 17 bases between. The CDR3 covers 16 residues. Germline-derived CDR1 and CDR2 are SGHVS and FQNEAQ. The CDR3 region has the DNA TGTGCCAGCAGTAGAGGGGGGGGCACAGCTAACTATGGCTACACCTTC. Protein product: CASSRGGGTANYGYTF.